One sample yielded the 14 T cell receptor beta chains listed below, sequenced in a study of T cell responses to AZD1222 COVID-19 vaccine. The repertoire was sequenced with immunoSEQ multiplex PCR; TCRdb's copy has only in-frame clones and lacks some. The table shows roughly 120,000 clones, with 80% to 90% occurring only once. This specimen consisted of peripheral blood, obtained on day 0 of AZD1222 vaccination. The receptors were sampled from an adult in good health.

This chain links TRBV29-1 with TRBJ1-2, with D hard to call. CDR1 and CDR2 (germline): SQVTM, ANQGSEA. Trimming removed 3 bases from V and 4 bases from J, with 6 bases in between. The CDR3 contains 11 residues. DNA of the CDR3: TGCAGCGTTGATGGCGTCTATGGCTACACCTTC. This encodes CSVDGVYGYTF.

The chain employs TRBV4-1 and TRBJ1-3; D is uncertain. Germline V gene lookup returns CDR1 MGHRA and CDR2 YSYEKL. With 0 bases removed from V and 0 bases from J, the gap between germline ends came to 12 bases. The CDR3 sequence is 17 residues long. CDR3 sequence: CASSQESSSRSGNTIYF. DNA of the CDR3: TGCGCCAGCAGCCAAGAGTCAAGCAGCCGCTCTGGAAACACCATATATTTT.

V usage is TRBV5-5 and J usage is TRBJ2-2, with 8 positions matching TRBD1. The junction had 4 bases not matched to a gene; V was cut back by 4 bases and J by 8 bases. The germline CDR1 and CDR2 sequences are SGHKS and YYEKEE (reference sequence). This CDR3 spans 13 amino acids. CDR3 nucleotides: TGTGCCAGCAGCCCGACAGGGGCAGGGGAGCTGTTTTTT. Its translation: CASSPTGAGELFF.

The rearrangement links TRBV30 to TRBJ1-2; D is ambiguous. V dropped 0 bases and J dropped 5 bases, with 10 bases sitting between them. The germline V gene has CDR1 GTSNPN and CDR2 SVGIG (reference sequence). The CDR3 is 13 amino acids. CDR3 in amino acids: CAWSVEADYGYTF. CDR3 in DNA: TGTGCCTGGAGTGTAGAGGCAGATTATGGCTACACCTTC.

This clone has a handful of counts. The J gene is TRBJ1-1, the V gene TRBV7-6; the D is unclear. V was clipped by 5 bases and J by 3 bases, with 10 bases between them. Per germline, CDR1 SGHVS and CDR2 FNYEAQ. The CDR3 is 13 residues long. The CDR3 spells CASSPQGYTEAFF. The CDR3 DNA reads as TGTGCCAGCAGCCCCCAAGGGTACACTGAAGCTTTCTTT.

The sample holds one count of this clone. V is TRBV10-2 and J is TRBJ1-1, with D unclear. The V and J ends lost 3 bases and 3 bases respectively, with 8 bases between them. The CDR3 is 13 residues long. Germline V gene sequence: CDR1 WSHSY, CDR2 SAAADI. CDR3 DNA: TGCGCCAGCAGTGATGGGCAGTACACTGAAGCTTTCTTT. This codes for CASSDGQYTEAFF.

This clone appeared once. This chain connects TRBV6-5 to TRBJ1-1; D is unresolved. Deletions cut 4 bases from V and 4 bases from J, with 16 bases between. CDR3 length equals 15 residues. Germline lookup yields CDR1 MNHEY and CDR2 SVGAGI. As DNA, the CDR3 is TGTGCCAGCAGTTCCTATTACAATGCCGGCACTGAAGCTTTCTTT. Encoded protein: CASSSYYNAGTEAFF.

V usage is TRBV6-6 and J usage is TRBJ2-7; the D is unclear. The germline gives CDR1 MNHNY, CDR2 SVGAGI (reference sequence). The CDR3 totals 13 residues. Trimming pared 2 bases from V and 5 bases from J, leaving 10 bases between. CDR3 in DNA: TGTGCCAGCAGTTACGTGTTTAACGACGAGCAGTACTTC. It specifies CASSYVFNDEQYF.

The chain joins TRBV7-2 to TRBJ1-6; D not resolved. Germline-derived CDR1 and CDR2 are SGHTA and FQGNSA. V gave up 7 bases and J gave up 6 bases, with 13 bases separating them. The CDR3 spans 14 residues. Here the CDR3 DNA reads TGTGCCAGCAACCGGGAAGCGAGTAATTCACCCCTCCACTTT. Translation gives CASNREASNSPLHF.

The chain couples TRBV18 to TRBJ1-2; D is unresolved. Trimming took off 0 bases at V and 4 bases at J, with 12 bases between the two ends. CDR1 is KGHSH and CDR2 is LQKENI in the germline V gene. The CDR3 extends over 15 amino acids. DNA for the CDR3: TGTGCCAGCTCACCACCGGAGGGCTCGGGCTATGGCTACACCTTC. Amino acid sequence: CASSPPEGSGYGYTF.

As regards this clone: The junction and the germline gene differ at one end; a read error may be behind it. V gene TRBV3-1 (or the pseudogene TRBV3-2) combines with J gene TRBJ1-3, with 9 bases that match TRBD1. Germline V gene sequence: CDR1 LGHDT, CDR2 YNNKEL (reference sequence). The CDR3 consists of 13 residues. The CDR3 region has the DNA TGTGCCAGCAGGGGGGGACAGGGAACCACCATATATTTT. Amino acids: CASRGGQGTTIYF.

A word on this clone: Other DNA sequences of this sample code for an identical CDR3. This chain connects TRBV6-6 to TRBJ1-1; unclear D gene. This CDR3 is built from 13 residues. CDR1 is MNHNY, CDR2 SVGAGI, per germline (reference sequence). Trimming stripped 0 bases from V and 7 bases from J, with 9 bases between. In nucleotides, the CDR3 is TGTGCCAGCAGTTACTCTAAGGGATATGAAGCTTTCTTT. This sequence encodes CASSYSKGYEAFF.

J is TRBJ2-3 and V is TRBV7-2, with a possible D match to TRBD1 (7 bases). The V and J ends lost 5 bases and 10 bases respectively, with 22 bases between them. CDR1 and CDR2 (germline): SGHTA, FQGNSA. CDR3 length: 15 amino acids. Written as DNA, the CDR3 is TGTGCCAGCAGCCCCCGACAGGGAGGCCAGGGGGCGCAGTATTTT. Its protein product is CASSPRQGGQGAQYF.

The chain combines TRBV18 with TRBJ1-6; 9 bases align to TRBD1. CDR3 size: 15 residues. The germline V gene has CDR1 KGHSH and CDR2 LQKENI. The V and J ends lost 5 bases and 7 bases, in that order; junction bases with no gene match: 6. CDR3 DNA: TGTGCCAGCTCAAGGACCGGACAGGGGAATTCACCCCTCCACTTT. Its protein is CASSRTGQGNSPLHF.